This T cell receptor beta chain appears in the sequencing data of a study of T cell responses to AZD1222 COVID-19 vaccine. Study-level information: The study pooled second doses at about 4 or about 12 weeks. Whole-study findings and limits: It should be noted that donors were predominantly white British and more often female, and clonal diversity was possibly underestimated.

CDR1 is MNHNS, CDR2 SASEGT, per germline. The CDR3 runs to 17 residues. Trimming removed 2 bases from V and 4 bases from J; junction bases left unmatched: 9. Worth noting for this clone: Its cognate antigen is unknown.

The protocol was immunoSEQ multiplex PCR, while the TCRdb copy is restricted to in-frame clones and leaves out a portion. The sample lists around 140,000 clones; roughly 91% were seen once. This clonotype was sampled from an adult in good health. This sequence joins TRBV6-1 and TRBJ1-4; 8 bases are shared with TRBD1. The sample here was peripheral blood, taken on day 0 of AZD1222 vaccination. The CDR3 bases are TGTGCCAGCAGTGAATTCCGGACAGGGAGATATAATGAAAAACTGTTTTTT. Its translation: CASSEFRTGRYNEKLFF.